One and the same sample provided the 3 T cell receptor beta chains below, sequenced in a study of shared clonotypes between healthy human individuals. Here immunoSEQ multiplex PCR was the method, and the copy in TCRdb shows in-frame clones only, minus some. This sample has about 1 million clones, with around 76% found just once. Sequenced sample: memory CD4+ T cells sorted from blood. Subset defined: CD45RA-negative fraction. The receptor source for this set is a man aged 18 to 30 in good health.

This chain connects TRBV15 to TRBJ1-5, with TRBD1 identical over 8 bases. The V and J ends lost 1 base and 2 bases, in that order; junction bases with no gene match: 7. Per the germline V gene, CDR1 is LNHNV and CDR2 is YYDKDF (reference sequence). CDR3 length: 17 residues. Here the CDR3 reads CATSRGSSTGGNQPQHF. CDR3 bases: TGTGCCACCAGCAGAGGTAGCTCGACAGGGGGCAATCAGCCCCAGCATTTT.

The rearrangement links TRBV19 to TRBJ1-4, with D unclear. Trimming pared 3 bases from V and 5 bases from J, leaving 7 bases between. The V gene's germline CDR1 is LNHDA and CDR2 SQIVND (reference sequence). This CDR3 region has 13 residues. The CDR3 nucleotides read TGTGCCAGTAGTATGGCGGGGAATGAAAAACTGTTTTTT. Amino acids: CASSMAGNEKLFF.

The V call is TRBV5-6, the J call TRBJ2-7; TRBD2 matches 10 bases. V lost 4 bases to trimming and J lost 6 bases; unmatched junction nucleotides: 13. The CDR3 loop spans 16 amino acids. Germline V gene sequence: CDR1 SGHDT, CDR2 YYEEEE. CDR3 nucleotides: TGTGCCAGCAGCGGCCGAACCGGGACTAGCGTAGCCGAGCAGTACTTC. It translates to CASSGRTGTSVAEQYF.